A single sample gave rise to the 11 T cell receptor beta chains below, sequenced in a study of cytomegalovirus exposure and HLA in healthy donors. PCR used 60 Vbeta primers and 13 Jbeta primers. Sequenced by immunoSEQ multiplex PCR; TCRdb stores in-frame clones only, minus some. The sample table sets out some 72,000 clones. Sequencing was performed on PBMCs. All receptors derive from a man aged 35 to 55 in good health and CMV-seronegative.

The rearrangement uses TRBV9 and TRBJ1-1, with D hard to call. In germline, CDR1 is SGDLS, CDR2 YYNGEE. The CDR3 contains 15 residues. V gave up 3 bases and J gave up 1 base, with 13 bases separating them. The CDR3 here is CASSAKIHENTEAFF. CDR3 bases: TGTGCCAGCAGCGCCAAAATACATGAGAACACTGAAGCTTTCTTT. Supplemented by reference TRBV9 and TRBJ1-1, the full variable domain reads DSGVTQTPKHLITATGQRVTLRCSPRSGDLSVYWYQQSLDQGLQFLIQYYNGEERAKGNILERFSAQQFPDLHSELNLSSLELGDSALYFCASSAKIHENTEAFFGQGTRLTVV.

The rearrangement links TRBV18 to TRBJ2-5; D might be TRBD2 (6 bases). Between the trimmed V and J ends, which lost 2 bases and 4 bases, there was a span of 8 bases. Germline V gene sequence: CDR1 KGHSH, CDR2 LQKENI. The CDR3 is 13 amino acids. The DNA of the CDR3 is TGTGCCAGCTCACCAATGGGGGGAGAGACCCAGTACTTC. Protein: CASSPMGGETQYF.

The chain combines TRBV5-1 with TRBJ1-2; a weak D match, TRBD1 (6 bases). This CDR3 is built from 13 residues. The V gene lost 7 bases and the J gene lost 5 bases, with 15 bases spanning the gap. The V gene's germline CDR1 is SGHRS and CDR2 YFSETQ. The CDR3 DNA sequence: TGCGCCAGCGCGGACAGTCCGGATTATGGCTACACCTTC. This translates into CASADSPDYGYTF.

The CDR3 region has the DNA TGTGCCAGCAGAAAAGGACAGGGGGCGTACATTCAGTACTTC. Amino acid sequence: CASRKGQGAYIQYF. The chain has TRBV6-5 and TRBJ2-4; 11 nucleotides align to TRBD1. This CDR3 is built from 14 residues. Germline CDR1 is MNHEY and CDR2 is SVGAGI. V shed 6 bases, J shed 8 bases, and the junction held 6 bases outside the gene matches.

The chain links TRBV19 to TRBJ1-6; D is perhaps TRBD1 (5 bases). This CDR3 has 15 residues. Germline V CDR1 and CDR2: LNHDA, SQIVND (reference sequence). The V and J ends lost 4 bases and 7 bases respectively, with 14 bases between them. The CDR3 loop is CASSTGAGPNSPLHF. DNA of the CDR3: TGTGCCAGTAGTACAGGTGCGGGACCGAATTCACCCCTCCACTTT.

This chain connects TRBV6-5 to TRBJ1-6; 7 nucleotides align to TRBD1. The CDR3 has 16 amino acids. V lost 0 bases to trimming and J lost 5 bases; unmatched junction nucleotides: 4. In germline, CDR1 is MNHEY, CDR2 SVGAGI. The chain's CDR3 is CASSYSRGPDNSPLHF. As DNA, the CDR3 is TGTGCCAGCAGTTACTCGAGGGGGCCCGATAATTCACCCCTCCACTTT.

The rearrangement joins TRBV7-8 to TRBJ2-1, with 8 bases that match TRBD2. Trimming cost V 0 bases and J 3 bases; bases outside gene matches: 1. CDR3 length equals 15 residues. Germline V gene sequence: CDR1 SGHVS, CDR2 FQNEAQ. The CDR3, as DNA: TGTGCCAGCAGCTTAGCTAGCGGGAACTACAATGAGCAGTTCTTC. This codes for CASSLASGNYNEQFF. The variable domain in full, with the rest retrieved from reference TRBV7-8 and TRBJ2-1, is GAGVSQSPRYKVAKRGQDVALRCDPISGHVSLFWYQQALGQGPEFLTYFQNEAQLDKSGLPSDRFFAERPEGSVSTLKIQRTQQEDSAVYLCASSLASGNYNEQFFGPGTRLTVL.

This chain links TRBV7-2 with TRBJ2-3; TRBD1 might be the D (6 bases). Germline CDR1 is SGHTA and CDR2 is FQGNSA. Trimming cost V 5 bases and J 1 base, with 13 bases left between them. The CDR3 length is 15 residues. CDR3 nucleotides: TGTGCCAGCAGCCCCCAGGGGCCGGGCACAGATACGCAGTATTTT. Amino acid sequence: CASSPQGPGTDTQYF.

J is TRBJ2-7 and V is TRBV25-1; D may be TRBD1 (5 bases). Trimming removed 6 bases from V and 6 bases from J, with 15 bases in between. Germline V gene sequence: CDR1 MGHDK, CDR2 SYGVNS. The CDR3 totals 13 residues. The CDR3 spells CASSRSARGEQYF. CDR3 nucleotide sequence: TGTGCCAGCAGCCGGTCGGCAAGGGGCGAGCAGTACTTC.

V usage is TRBV6-1 and J usage is TRBJ2-7; no definite D call. The CDR3 is made up of 12 amino acids. Per the germline V gene, CDR1 is MNHNS and CDR2 is SASEGT. V lost 5 bases and J 2 bases, leaving 7 bases between the germline ends. In nucleotides, the CDR3 is TGTGCCAGCAGTAAAACGGCCTACGAGCAGTACTTC. Its translation: CASSKTAYEQYF.

The CDR3 protein is CASSPLGLAAGNEQFF. The CDR3 DNA sequence: TGTGCCAGCAGTCCCCTGGGACTAGCGGCCGGCAATGAGCAGTTCTTC. V is TRBV28 and J is TRBJ2-1; 11 bases match TRBD2. This CDR3 spans 16 amino acids. V shed 5 bases, J shed 6 bases, and the junction held 9 bases outside the gene matches. The germline gives CDR1 MDHEN, CDR2 SYDVKM.